This T cell receptor beta chain stems from a study of preoperative IRX-2 immunotherapy in early breast cancer (dated by TCRdb to the late 2010s). About this clone itself: Its target antigen remains unknown. No clone much larger than this one lies a single base away; base qualities are absent.

Interpreted using the paper, the treatment or condition label stands for: preoperative locoregional IRX-2 cytokine immunotherapy. The samples were obtained from a phase Ib study that tested preoperative, locoregional IRX-2 cytokine immunotherapy designed to prime immune responses. Patients with early-stage breast cancer who were given IRX-2 before surgery served as donors. V gives up 6 bases and J gives up 6 bases, and the segment between their germline ends measures 12 bases. CDR1 and CDR2, per the germline V gene, are MNHEY and SVGAGI. Including the terminal cysteine and phenylalanine, the CDR3 comprises 14 residues. Just the 42-base CDR3 DNA is kept, in frame starting at base 1. Libraries were prepared through the immunoSEQ multiplex PCR assay. TCRdb obtained this table from immuneACCESS and retained in-frame rearrangements with V and J assigned. These tables miss some clones; where compared with another copy, unresolved V genes account for less than half of the shortfall, and the remainder is unexplained. The sample profile shows approximately 30,000 clones; about 96% of them were found once. The ten largest account for about 6% of the sample.

The receptor chain draws on TRBV6-5 and TRBJ1-6, with no confidently assigned D gene. This sequence was found in a human donor with breast cancer. This material was collected from a patient treated with IRX-2 immunotherapy. The CDR3 reads as follows: CASSYRQANSPLHF. Read as DNA, the sequence is TGTGCCAGCAGCTACAGACAAGCTAATTCACCCCTCCACTTT.